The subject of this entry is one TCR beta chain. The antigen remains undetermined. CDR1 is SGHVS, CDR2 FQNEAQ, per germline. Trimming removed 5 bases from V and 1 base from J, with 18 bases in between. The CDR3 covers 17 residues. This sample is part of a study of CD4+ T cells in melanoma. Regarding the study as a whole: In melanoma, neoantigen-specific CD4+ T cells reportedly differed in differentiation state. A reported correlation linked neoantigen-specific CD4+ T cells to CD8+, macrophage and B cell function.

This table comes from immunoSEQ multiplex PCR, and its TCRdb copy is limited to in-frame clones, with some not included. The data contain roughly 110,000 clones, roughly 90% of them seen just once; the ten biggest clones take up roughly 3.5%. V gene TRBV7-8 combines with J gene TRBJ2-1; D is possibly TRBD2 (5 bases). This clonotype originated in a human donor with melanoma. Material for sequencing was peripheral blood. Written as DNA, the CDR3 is TGTGCCAGCAGCCGGAGAGAAGCGGAGGAGTCCTACAATGAGCAGTTCTTC. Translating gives CASSRREAEESYNEQFF.